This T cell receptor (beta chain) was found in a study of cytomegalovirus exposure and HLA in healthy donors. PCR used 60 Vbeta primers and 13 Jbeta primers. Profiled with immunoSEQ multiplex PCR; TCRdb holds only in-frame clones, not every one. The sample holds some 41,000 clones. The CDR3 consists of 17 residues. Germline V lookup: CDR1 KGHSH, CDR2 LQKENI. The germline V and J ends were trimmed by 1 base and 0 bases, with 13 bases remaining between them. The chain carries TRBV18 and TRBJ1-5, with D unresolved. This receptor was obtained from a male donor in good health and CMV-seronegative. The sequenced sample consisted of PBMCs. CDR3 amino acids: CASSPQKASYSNQPQHF. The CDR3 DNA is TGTGCCAGCTCACCACAGAAAGCGTCTTATAGCAATCAGCCCCAGCATTTT.